The 9 T cell receptor beta chains below were found in one sample sequenced in a study of T-cell memory formation after mild COVID-19 listed by TCRdb under 2021. Receptors were amplified or captured by 5' RACE. The run used an Illumina NovaSeq 6000. TCRdb trimmed public reads at Q25 via fastp, called clones via MiXCR and kept in-frame beta chains. Rows with one shared CDR3 protein collapse into an entry with the most common genes and DNA. Across this sample there are under 350,000 distinct CDR3 sequences, with around 15% seen only once. Less than 30% of the sample goes to the ten largest clones. The source material was PBMCs or a T cell subset sorted from them (not recorded which). The origin of the receptors is a man younger than 30 who had mild COVID-19 (a few samples of this study predate the infection). The sample titles of this study are shuffled in the database, so cell type and time point are left out; the donor was told from shared clones.

This clonotype was seen repeatedly, ten times or more. The chain recombines TRBV4-2 with TRBJ2-4; D is possibly TRBD2 (6 bases). Per germline, CDR1 LGHNA and CDR2 YNFKEQ. V lost 4 bases and J 2 bases, leaving 15 bases between the germline ends. The CDR3 is made up of 16 amino acids. The CDR3 reads CASSPASGGSKNIQYF. DNA for the CDR3: TGTGCCAGCAGCCCCGCTTCTGGGGGGTCCAAAAACATTCAGTACTTC.

This chain uses TRBV4-3 with TRBJ1-4, with no clear D. This CDR3 spans 13 amino acids. Per the germline V gene, CDR1 is LGHNA and CDR2 is YSLEER. V dropped 0 bases and J dropped 8 bases, with 7 bases sitting between them. CDR3 coding DNA: TGCGCCAGCAGCCAAGAATCGGGGGAAAAACTGTTTTTT. As protein: CASSQESGEKLFF.

The V gene is TRBV7-2, the J gene TRBJ2-2, with TRBD2 matching 8 bases. J was trimmed by 1 base and V by 0 bases; bases with no gene match: 1. Per germline, CDR1 SGHTA and CDR2 FQGNSA. The CDR3 extends over 16 amino acids. The CDR3 coding sequence is TGTGCCAGCAGCTTAGCTGCGGGGGGGAACACCGGGGAGCTGTTTTTT. Protein sequence: CASSLAAGGNTGELFF.

This clonotype appeared a few times. The chain employs TRBV20-1 and TRBJ2-3; 7 nucleotides agree with TRBD1. CDR1 is DFQATT and CDR2 is SNEGSKA in the germline V gene (reference sequence). After removal of 3 bases from V and 0 bases from J, the junction contained 12 bases not matched to a gene. CDR3 size: 17 residues. This chain's CDR3 is CSASLAGGTYSTDTQYF. CDR3 bases: TGCAGTGCTAGTCTGGCAGGGGGAACCTATAGCACAGATACGCAGTATTTT.

This clonotype was recorded a few times. The chain couples TRBV5-1 to TRBJ2-1, with D perhaps TRBD1 or TRBD2 (6 bases each). Germline CDR1 and CDR2: SGHRS and YFSETQ. The ends were cut back, 5 bases at V and 5 bases at J, with 17 bases in the middle. The CDR3 loop spans 15 amino acids. The CDR3 loop reads CASSIVPGANNEQFF. The DNA of the CDR3 is TGCGCCAGCAGTATCGTCCCGGGGGCTAACAATGAGCAGTTCTTC.

The chain carries TRBV11-1 and TRBJ1-1; no clear D gene. In germline, CDR1 is SGHAT, CDR2 FQDESV (reference sequence). The CDR3 is 11 residues long. The germline V and J ends were trimmed by 3 bases and 8 bases, with 7 bases remaining between them. The CDR3 region has the DNA TGTGCCAGCAGCTTTGGATTGGAAGCTTTCTTT. It encodes CASSFGLEAFF.

This clonotype was detected only a few times. The chain recombines TRBV29-1 with TRBJ2-1; 12 nucleotides align to TRBD1. The CDR3 sequence is 13 residues long. Germline lookup yields CDR1 SQVTM and CDR2 ANQGSEA. The V and J ends lost 8 bases and 7 bases, in that order; junction bases with no gene match: 6. The CDR3 DNA is TGCAGCATGGGACAGGGGGCTTGGAATGAGCAGTTCTTC. It translates to CSMGQGAWNEQFF.

The chain has TRBV7-9 and TRBJ1-4; a possible D gene is TRBD1 (6 bases). The germline V gene encodes CDR1 SEHNR and CDR2 FQNEAQ (reference sequence). V was trimmed by 4 bases and J by 0 bases, leaving 6 bases between them. The CDR3 has 14 amino acids. The DNA for the CDR3 is TGTGCCAGCAGCTACAGGGCAACTAATGAAAAACTGTTTTTT. Its protein is CASSYRATNEKLFF.

The chain carries TRBV7-2 and TRBJ2-1; 8 bases match TRBD2. The CDR3 is 15 amino acids. Germline CDR1 and CDR2: SGHTA and FQGNSA. With V trimmed by 2 bases and J by 2 bases, 2 bases remained unmatched. CDR3 loop: CASSLSGGTYNEQFF. The CDR3 nucleotides read TGTGCCAGCAGCTTAAGCGGGGGAACCTACAATGAGCAGTTCTTC.